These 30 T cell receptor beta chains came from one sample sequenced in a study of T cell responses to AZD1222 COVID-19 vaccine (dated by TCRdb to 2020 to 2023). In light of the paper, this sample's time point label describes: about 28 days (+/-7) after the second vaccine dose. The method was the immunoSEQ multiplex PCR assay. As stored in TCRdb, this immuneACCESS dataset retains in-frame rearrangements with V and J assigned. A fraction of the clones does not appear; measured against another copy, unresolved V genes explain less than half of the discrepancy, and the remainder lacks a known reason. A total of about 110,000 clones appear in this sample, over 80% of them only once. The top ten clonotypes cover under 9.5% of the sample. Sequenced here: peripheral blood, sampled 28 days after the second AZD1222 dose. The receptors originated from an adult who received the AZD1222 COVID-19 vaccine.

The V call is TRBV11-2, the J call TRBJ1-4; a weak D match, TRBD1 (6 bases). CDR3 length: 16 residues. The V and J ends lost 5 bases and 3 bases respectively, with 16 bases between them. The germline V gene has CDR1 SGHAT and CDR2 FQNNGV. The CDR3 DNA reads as TGTGCCAGCAGCAAAAGACAGGCTAATGCTAATGAAAAACTGTTTTTT. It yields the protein CASSKRQANANEKLFF.

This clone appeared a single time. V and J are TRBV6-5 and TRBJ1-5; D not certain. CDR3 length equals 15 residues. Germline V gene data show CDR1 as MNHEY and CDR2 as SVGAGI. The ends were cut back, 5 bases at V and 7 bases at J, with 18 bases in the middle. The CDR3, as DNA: TGTGCCAGCAGTCCCTATTTGGGAAGGATGCAGCCCCAGCATTTT. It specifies CASSPYLGRMQPQHF.

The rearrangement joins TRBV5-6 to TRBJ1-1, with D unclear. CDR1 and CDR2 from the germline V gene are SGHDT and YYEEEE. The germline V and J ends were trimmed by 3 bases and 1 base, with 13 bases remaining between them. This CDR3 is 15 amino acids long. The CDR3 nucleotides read TGTGCCAGCAGCTCCTTATTGGCGGGGAACACTGAAGCTTTCTTT. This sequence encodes CASSSLLAGNTEAFF.

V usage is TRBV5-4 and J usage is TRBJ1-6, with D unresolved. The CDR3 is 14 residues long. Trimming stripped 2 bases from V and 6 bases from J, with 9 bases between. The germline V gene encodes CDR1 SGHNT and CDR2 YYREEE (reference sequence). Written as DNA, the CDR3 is TGTGCCAGCAGCTTTGTACAGCCTAATTCACCCCTCCACTTT. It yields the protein CASSFVQPNSPLHF.

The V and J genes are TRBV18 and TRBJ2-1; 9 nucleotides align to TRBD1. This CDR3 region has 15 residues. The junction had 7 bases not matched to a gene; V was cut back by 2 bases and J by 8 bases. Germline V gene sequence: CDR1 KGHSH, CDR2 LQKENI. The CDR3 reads CASSPSRTGDYEQFF. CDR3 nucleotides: TGTGCCAGCTCACCATCGAGGACAGGGGATTATGAGCAGTTCTTC.

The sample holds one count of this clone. CDR3 nucleotides: TGTGCCAGCAGCCAATGGACAGGAGCCTATGGCTACACCTTC. Translated: CASSQWTGAYGYTF. The chain couples TRBV14 to TRBJ1-2; 7 bases line up with TRBD1. The CDR3 runs to 14 residues. With 2 bases clipped from V and 4 bases from J, the junction kept 4 bases outside the gene matches. Germline V lookup: CDR1 SGHDN, CDR2 FVKESK. Based on the CDR3 plus reference TRBV14 and TRBJ1-2, the full variable domain is EAGVTQFPSHSVIEKGQTVTLRCDPISGHDNLYWYRRVMGKEIKFLLHFVKESKQDESGMPNNRFLAERTGGTYSTLKVQPAELEDSGVYFCASSQWTGAYGYTFGSGTRLTVV.

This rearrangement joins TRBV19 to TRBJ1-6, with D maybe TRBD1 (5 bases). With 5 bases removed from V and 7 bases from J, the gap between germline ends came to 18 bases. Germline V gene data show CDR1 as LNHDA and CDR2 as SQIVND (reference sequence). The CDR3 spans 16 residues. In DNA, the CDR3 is TGTGCCAGTAGTGTTGCGGGGGGATCGATCAATTCACCCCTCCACTTT. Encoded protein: CASSVAGGSINSPLHF.

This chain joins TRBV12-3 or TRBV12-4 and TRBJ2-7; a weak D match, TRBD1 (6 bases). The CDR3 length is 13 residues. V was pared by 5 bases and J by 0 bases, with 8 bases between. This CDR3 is CASSRDTSYEQYF. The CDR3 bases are TGTGCCAGCAGTAGGGACACCTCCTACGAGCAGTACTTC.

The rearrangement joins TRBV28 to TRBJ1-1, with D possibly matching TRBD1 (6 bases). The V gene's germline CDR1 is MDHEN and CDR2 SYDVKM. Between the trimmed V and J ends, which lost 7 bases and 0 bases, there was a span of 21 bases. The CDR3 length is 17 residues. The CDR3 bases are TGTGCCAGCACCCATTTTGCTACGGGACAAATGAACACTGAAGCTTTCTTT. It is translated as CASTHFATGQMNTEAFF.

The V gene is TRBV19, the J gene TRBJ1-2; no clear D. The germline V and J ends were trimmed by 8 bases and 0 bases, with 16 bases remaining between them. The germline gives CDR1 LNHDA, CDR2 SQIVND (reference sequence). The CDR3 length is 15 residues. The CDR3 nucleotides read TGTGCCAGTCGGCGGGTATCAATGTCTAACTATGGCTACACCTTC. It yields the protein CASRRVSMSNYGYTF.

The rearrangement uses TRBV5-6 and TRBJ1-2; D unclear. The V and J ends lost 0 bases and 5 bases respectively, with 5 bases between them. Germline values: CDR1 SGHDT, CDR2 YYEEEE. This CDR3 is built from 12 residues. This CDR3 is CASSLDGYGYTF. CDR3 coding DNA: TGTGCCAGCAGCTTGGATGGGTATGGCTACACCTTC.

The CDR3 spells CATSRVSYGYTF. CDR3 bases: TGTGCCACCAGCAGAGTGAGCTATGGCTACACCTTC. The chain uses TRBV15 and TRBJ1-2; D gene ambiguous. Trimming took 1 base from V and 4 from J, leaving 4 bases between them. Germline V gene data show CDR1 as LNHNV and CDR2 as YYDKDF (reference sequence). The CDR3 runs to 12 residues.

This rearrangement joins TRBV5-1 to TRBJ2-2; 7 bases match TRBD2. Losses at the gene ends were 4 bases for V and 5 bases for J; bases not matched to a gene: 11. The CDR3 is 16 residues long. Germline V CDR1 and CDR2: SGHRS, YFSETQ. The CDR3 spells CASSVLAGGGTGELFF. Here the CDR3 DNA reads TGCGCCAGCAGCGTCCTCGCCGGGGGAGGGACCGGGGAGCTGTTTTTT. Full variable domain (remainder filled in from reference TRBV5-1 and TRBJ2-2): KAGVTQTPRYLIKTRGQQVTLSCSPISGHRSVSWYQQTPGQGLQFLFEYFSETQRNKGNFPGRFSGRQFSNSRSEMNVSTLELGDSALYLCASSVLAGGGTGELFFGEGSRLTVL.

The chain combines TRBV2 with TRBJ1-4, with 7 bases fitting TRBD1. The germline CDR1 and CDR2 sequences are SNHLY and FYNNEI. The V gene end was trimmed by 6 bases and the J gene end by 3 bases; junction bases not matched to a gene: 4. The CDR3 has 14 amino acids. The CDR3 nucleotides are TGTGCCAGCAGAAGACAGGGCGCTAATGAAAAACTGTTTTTT. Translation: CASRRQGANEKLFF.

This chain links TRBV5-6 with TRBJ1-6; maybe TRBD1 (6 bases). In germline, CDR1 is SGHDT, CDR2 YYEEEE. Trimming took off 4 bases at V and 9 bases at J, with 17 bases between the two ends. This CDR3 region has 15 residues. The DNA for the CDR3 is TGTGCCAGCAGCAACGGATGGGGGCTGGGTTCACCCCTCCACTTT. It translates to CASSNGWGLGSPLHF.

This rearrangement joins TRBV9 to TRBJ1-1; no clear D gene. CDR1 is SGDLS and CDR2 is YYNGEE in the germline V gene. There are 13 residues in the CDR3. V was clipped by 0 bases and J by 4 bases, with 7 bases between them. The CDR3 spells CASSVGWATEAFF. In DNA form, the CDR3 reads TGTGCCAGCAGCGTAGGTTGGGCCACTGAAGCTTTCTTT.

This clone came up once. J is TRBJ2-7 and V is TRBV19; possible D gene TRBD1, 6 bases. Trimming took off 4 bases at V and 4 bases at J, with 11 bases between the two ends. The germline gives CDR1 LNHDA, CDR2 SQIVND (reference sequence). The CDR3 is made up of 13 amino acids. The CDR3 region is CASSTSRGYEQYF. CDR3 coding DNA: TGTGCCAGTAGTACCAGCAGGGGTTACGAGCAGTACTTC.

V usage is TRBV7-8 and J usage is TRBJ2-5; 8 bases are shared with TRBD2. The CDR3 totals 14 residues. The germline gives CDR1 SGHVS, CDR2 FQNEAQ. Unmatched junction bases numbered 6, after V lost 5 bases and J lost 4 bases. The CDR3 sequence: CASSLDGLAETQYF. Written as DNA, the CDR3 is TGTGCCAGCAGCCTAGATGGACTAGCAGAGACCCAGTACTTC.

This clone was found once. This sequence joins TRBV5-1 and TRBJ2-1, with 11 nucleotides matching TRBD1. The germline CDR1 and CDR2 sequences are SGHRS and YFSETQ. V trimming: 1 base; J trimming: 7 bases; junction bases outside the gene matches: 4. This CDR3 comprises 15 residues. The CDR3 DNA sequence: TGCGCCAGCAGCTTGTGGACAGGGGGCTATAATGAGCAGTTCTTC. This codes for CASSLWTGGYNEQFF.

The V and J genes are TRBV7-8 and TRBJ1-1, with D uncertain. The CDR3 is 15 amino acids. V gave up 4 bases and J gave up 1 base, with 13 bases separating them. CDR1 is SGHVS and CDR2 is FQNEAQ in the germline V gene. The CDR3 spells CASSSDQFPNTEAFF. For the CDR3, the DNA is TGTGCCAGCAGCTCCGACCAATTCCCGAACACTGAAGCTTTCTTT. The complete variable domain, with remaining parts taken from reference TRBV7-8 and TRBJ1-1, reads GAGVSQSPRYKVAKRGQDVALRCDPISGHVSLFWYQQALGQGPEFLTYFQNEAQLDKSGLPSDRFFAERPEGSVSTLKIQRTQQEDSAVYLCASSSDQFPNTEAFFGQGTRLTVV.

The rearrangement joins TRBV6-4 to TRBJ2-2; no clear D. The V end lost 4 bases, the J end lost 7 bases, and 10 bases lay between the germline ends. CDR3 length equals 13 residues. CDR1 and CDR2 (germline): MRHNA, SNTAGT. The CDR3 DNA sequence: TGTGCCAGCAGTGCCTCCGGGTTCGGGGAGCTGTTTTTT. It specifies CASSASGFGELFF.

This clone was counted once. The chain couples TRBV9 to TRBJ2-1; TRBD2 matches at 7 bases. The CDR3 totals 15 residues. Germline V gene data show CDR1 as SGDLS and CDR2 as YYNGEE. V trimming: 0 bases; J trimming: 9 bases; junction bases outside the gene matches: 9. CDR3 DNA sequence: TGTGCCAGCAGCGTAGACCAAAAGGGAGGGTCTGAGCAGTTCTTC. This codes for CASSVDQKGGSEQFF.

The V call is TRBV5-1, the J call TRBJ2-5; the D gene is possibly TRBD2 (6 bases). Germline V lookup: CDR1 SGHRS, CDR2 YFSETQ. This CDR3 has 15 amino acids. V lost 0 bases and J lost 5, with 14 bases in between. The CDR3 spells CASSLAGVGGETQYF. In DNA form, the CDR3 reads TGCGCCAGCAGCTTGGCCGGGGTAGGAGGGGAGACCCAGTACTTC.

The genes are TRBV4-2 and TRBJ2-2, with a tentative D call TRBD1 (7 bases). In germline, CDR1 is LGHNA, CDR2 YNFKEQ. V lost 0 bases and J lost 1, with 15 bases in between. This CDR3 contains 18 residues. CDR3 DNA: TGTGCCAGCAGCCAAGAAGGGGGCGGGGCCCTGAACACCGGGGAGCTGTTTTTT. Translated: CASSQEGGGALNTGELFF.

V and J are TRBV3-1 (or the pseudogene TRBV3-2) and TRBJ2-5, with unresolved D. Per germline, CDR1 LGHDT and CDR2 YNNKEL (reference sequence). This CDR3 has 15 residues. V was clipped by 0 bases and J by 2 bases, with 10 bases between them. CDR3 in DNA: TGTGCCAGCAGCCAAGAATCATCACTTCAAGAGACCCAGTACTTC. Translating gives CASSQESSLQETQYF.

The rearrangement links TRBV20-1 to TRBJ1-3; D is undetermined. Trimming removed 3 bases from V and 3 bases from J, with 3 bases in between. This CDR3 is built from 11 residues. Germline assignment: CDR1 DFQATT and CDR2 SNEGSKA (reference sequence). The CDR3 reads CSASDGNTIYF. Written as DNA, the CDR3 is TGCAGTGCTAGTGATGGAAACACCATATATTTT.

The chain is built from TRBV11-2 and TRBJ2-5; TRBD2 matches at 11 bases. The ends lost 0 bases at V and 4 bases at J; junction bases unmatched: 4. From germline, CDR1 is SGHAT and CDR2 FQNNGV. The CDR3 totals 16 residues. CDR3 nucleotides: TGTGCCAGCAGCTTAGACCTAGCGGGGGGCCGAGAGACCCAGTACTTC. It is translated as CASSLDLAGGRETQYF.

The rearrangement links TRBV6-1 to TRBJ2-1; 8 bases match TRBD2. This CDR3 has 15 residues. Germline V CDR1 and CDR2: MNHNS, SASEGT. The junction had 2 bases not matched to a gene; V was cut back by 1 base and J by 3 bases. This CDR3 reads CASSEERGSYNEQFF. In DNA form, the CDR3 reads TGTGCCAGCAGTGAAGAGCGGGGGAGCTACAATGAGCAGTTCTTC.

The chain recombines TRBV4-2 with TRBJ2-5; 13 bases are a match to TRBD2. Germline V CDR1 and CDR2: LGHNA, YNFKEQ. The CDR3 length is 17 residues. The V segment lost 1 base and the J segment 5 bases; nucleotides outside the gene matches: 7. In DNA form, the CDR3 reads TGTGCCAGCAGCCAAGGAACTAGCGGGGGGGCCGGGGAGACCCAGTACTTC. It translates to CASSQGTSGGAGETQYF.

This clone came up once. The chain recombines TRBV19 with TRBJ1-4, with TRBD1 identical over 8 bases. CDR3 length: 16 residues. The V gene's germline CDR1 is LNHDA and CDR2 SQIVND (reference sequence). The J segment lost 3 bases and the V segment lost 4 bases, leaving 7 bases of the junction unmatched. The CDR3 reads CASSKSTGVANEKLFF. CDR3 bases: TGTGCCAGTAGTAAGTCGACAGGGGTAGCTAATGAAAAACTGTTTTTT. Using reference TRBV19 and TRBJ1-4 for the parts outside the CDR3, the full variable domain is DGGITQSPKYLFRKEGQNVTLSCEQNLNHDAMYWYRQDPGQGLRLIYYSQIVNDFQKGDIAEGYSVSREKKESFPLTVTSAQKNPTAFYLCASSKSTGVANEKLFFGSGTQLSVL.